These 20 T cell receptor beta chains were all obtained from the same sample, sequenced in a study of T cells in Graves' hyperthyroidism and ophthalmopathy. Using RNA transcripts as the source, TCR beta CDR3 regions were amplified. The HTBI primer set served for first-round RT-PCR of the TCR CDR3. TCRdb called the multiplex PCR reads again in MiXCR, with one record for every CDR3 protein. In the table there are approximately 400,000 distinct CDR3 sequences, 15% to 20% of which are singletons. Sequenced input: blood. These receptors originate from a woman aged 18-29 years with Graves' hyperthyroidism.

The rearrangement links TRBV6-2 or TRBV6-3 to TRBJ2-2; no definite D call. V was shortened by 10 bases and J by 7 bases, with 16 bases between the two germline ends. The germline gives CDR1 MNHEY, CDR2 SVGEGT. The CDR3 sequence is 13 residues long. DNA of the CDR3: TGTGCCACCACCCTAACCCCGGGCGGGGAGCTGTTTTTT. Translation: CATTLTPGGELFF.

This clonotype was picked up many times. This chain links TRBV28 with TRBJ1-1; TRBD1 aligns across 7 bases. Germline V gene sequence: CDR1 MDHEN, CDR2 SYDVKM. There are 11 residues in the CDR3. Unmatched junction bases numbered 3, after V lost 6 bases and J lost 8 bases. The CDR3 bases are TGTGCCAGCAGGATACAGGGGGAAGCTTTCTTT. Protein: CASRIQGEAFF.

This clonotype was seen repeatedly, ten times or more. The chain combines TRBV20-1 with TRBJ2-7, with 7 bases aligning to TRBD1. The V gene end was trimmed by 6 bases and the J gene end by 6 bases; junction bases not matched to a gene: 14. CDR3 length: 14 residues. CDR1 and CDR2 (germline): DFQATT, SNEGSKA (reference sequence). CDR3 sequence (DNA): TGCAGTGCCCCCCTCGGGACAGATATCGGCGAGCAGTACTTC. Protein: CSAPLGTDIGEQYF.

The table lists this clonotype with many counts. The gene calls are TRBV7-8 and TRBJ1-2, with D possibly being TRBD1 (6 bases). V was clipped by 2 bases and J by 8 bases, with 12 bases between them. Germline V gives CDR1 SGHVS, CDR2 FQNEAQ. This CDR3 has 13 amino acids. CDR3 loop: CASSLQGSRGYTF. The DNA of the CDR3 is TGTGCCAGCAGCTTACAGGGGAGCCGCGGCTACACCTTC.

This clonotype came up many times. This chain links TRBV27 with TRBJ2-7, with D perhaps matching TRBD1 (6 bases). V lost 3 bases, J lost 0 bases, and 9 bases lay in between. This CDR3 spans 14 amino acids. CDR1 MNHEY and CDR2 SMNVEV come from the germline V gene (reference sequence). The CDR3 DNA reads as TGTGCCAGCAGTTTTTTAGGGGGCTCCTACGAGCAGTACTTC. It encodes CASSFLGGSYEQYF.

Many counts were recorded for this clonotype. The chain combines TRBV5-1 with TRBJ2-5; 7 bases fit TRBD1. This CDR3 has 16 amino acids. The junction had 8 bases not matched to a gene; V was cut back by 0 bases and J by 3 bases. CDR1 is SGHRS, CDR2 YFSETQ, per germline. CDR3 protein: CASSLARGIRKETQYF. The CDR3 DNA sequence: TGCGCCAGCAGCTTGGCCAGGGGGATCCGAAAAGAGACCCAGTACTTC.

This clonotype was detected ten times or more. The chain combines TRBV20-1 with TRBJ1-2, with D unresolved. Germline loops: CDR1 DFQATT, CDR2 SNEGSKA (reference sequence). V lost 6 bases and J 4 bases, leaving 12 bases between the germline ends. There are 12 residues in the CDR3. CDR3 sequence: CSASYIGYGYTF. Written as DNA, the CDR3 is TGCAGTGCCTCCTATATCGGCTATGGCTACACCTTC.

V is TRBV4-1 and J is TRBJ2-7; no clear D. The CDR3 has 15 amino acids. Germline V gene data show CDR1 as MGHRA and CDR2 as YSYEKL. V gave up 0 bases and J gave up 3 bases, with 12 bases separating them. CDR3 sequence: CASSQDLTPSYEQYF. In DNA form, the CDR3 reads TGCGCCAGCAGCCAAGATTTAACACCTAGCTACGAGCAGTACTTC.

This clonotype was seen repeatedly, ten times or more. The chain combines TRBV2 with TRBJ2-2; D gene ambiguous. The germline gives CDR1 SNHLY, CDR2 FYNNEI. The V and J ends lost 7 bases and 1 base respectively, with 4 bases between them. This CDR3 region has 12 residues. Written as DNA, the CDR3 is TGTGCCAGCATGTGGAACACCGGGGAGCTGTTTTTT. Translation: CASMWNTGELFF. The full variable domain, its missing parts supplied by reference TRBV2 and TRBJ2-2, is EPEVTQTPSHQVTQMGQEVILRCVPISNHLYFYWYRQILGQKVEFLVSFYNNEISEKSEIFDDQFSVERPDGSNFTLKIRSTKLEDSAMYFCASMWNTGELFFGEGSRLTVL.

The V gene is TRBV6-1, the J gene TRBJ1-1; a weak D match, TRBD1 (5 bases). Germline V gene sequence: CDR1 MNHNS, CDR2 SASEGT. Trimming took off 5 bases at V and 0 bases at J, with 19 bases between the two ends. This CDR3 region has 17 residues. The CDR3 DNA reads as TGTGCCAGCAGTCCGAGTCCCCGACAGTTCATGAACACTGAAGCTTTCTTT. Translating gives CASSPSPRQFMNTEAFF.

There are many counts of this clonotype. A clone one base away is much larger, so this may be a read error. The chain's CDR3 is CASSMEETQYF. DNA of the CDR3: TGCGCCAGCAGCATGGAAGAGACCCAGTACTTC. The chain employs TRBV5-1 and TRBJ2-5; D unresolved. Looked up from germline, CDR1 is SGHRS and CDR2 is YFSETQ. This CDR3 has 11 residues. Trimming stripped 4 bases from V and 3 bases from J, with 4 bases between. Based on the CDR3 plus reference TRBV5-1 and TRBJ2-5, the full variable domain is KAGVTQTPRYLIKTRGQQVTLSCSPISGHRSVSWYQQTPGQGLQFLFEYFSETQRNKGNFPGRFSGRQFSNSRSEMNVSTLELGDSALYLCASSMEETQYFGPGTRLLVL.

J is TRBJ2-5 and V is TRBV3-1; 7 bases align to TRBD2. CDR3 size: 15 residues. Losses at the gene ends were 5 bases for V and 5 bases for J; bases not matched to a gene: 11. The germline V gene encodes CDR1 LGHDT and CDR2 YNNKEL (reference sequence). CDR3 in amino acids: CASSEVRSGKETQYF. CDR3 bases: TGTGCCAGCAGCGAAGTACGCAGCGGGAAGGAGACCCAGTACTTC.

This clonotype was seen ten or more times. The chain recombines TRBV11-2 with TRBJ2-5, with TRBD2 matching 9 bases. Germline trimming cut 3 bases from V and 4 bases from J; bases unmatched to any gene: 6. Germline V gives CDR1 SGHAT, CDR2 FQNNGV. CDR3 size: 15 residues. CDR3 in DNA: TGTGCCAGCAGCTTCGGCGGGGGGGCGGGAGAGACCCAGTACTTC. This gives the protein CASSFGGGAGETQYF.

This clonotype was seen many times. The chain links TRBV11-2 to TRBJ2-7; no clear D gene. The V end lost 3 bases, the J end lost 2 bases, and 11 bases lay between the germline ends. Germline-derived CDR1 and CDR2 are SGHAT and FQNNGV. This CDR3 has 14 amino acids. This CDR3 is CASSFSGEPYEQYF. CDR3 DNA: TGTGCCAGCAGCTTTTCAGGTGAACCCTACGAGCAGTACTTC.

This clonotype has more than one count but fewer than ten. The rearrangement uses TRBV4-1 and TRBJ2-4, with D perhaps assigned TRBD1 or TRBD2 (5 bases each). The CDR3 totals 15 residues. V was trimmed by 1 base and J by 9 bases, leaving 16 bases between them. CDR1 MGHRA and CDR2 YSYEKL come from the germline V gene. The CDR3 loop reads CASSQVGDSGGIQYF. The CDR3 DNA reads as TGCGCCAGCAGCCAAGTCGGCGACAGTGGAGGCATTCAGTACTTC.

The sample holds a few counts of this clonotype. J is TRBJ1-2 and V is TRBV5-6, with no clear D. V shed 3 bases and J shed 3 bases, with 12 bases lying between them. Germline V gene sequence: CDR1 SGHDT, CDR2 YYEEEE. CDR3 size: 14 residues. CDR3 in DNA: TGTGCCAGCAGCTCCCCCATTTCCTACTATGGCTACACCTTC. Translation gives CASSSPISYYGYTF. Full variable domain (missing parts from reference TRBV5-6 and TRBJ1-2): DAGVTQSPTHLIKTRGQQVTLRCSPKSGHDTVSWYQQALGQGPQFIFQYYEEEERQRGNFPDRFSGHQFPNYSSELNVNALLLGDSALYLCASSSPISYYGYTFGSGTRLTVV.

This clonotype has a single count. The chain recombines TRBV29-1 with TRBJ2-5; TRBD2 is a possible D gene (6 bases). This CDR3 contains 11 residues. Trimming left V 5 bases short and J 9 bases short, with 13 bases between. From germline, CDR1 is SQVTM and CDR2 ANQGSEA. The CDR3 bases are TGCAGCGTTCAACACGGAGGGGCCCAGTACTTC. Protein sequence: CSVQHGGAQYF. Full variable domain (rest looked up from reference TRBV29-1 and TRBJ2-5): SAVISQKPSRDICQRGTSLTIQCQVDSQVTMMFWYRQQPGQSLTLIATANQGSEATYESGFVIDKFPISRPNLTFSTLTVSNMSPEDSSIYLCSVQHGGAQYFGPGTRLLVL.

This clonotype was picked up many times. The chain recombines TRBV19 with TRBJ2-7, with 7 bases fitting TRBD1. V shed 5 bases, J shed 1 base, and the junction held 20 bases outside the gene matches. Germline assignment: CDR1 LNHDA and CDR2 SQIVND (reference sequence). The CDR3 sequence is 19 residues long. CDR3 bases: TGTGCCAGTAGTCCGGTGACAGGGTACCCCCAGACGAGTTCCTACGAGCAGTACTTC. As protein: CASSPVTGYPQTSSYEQYF. The complete variable domain, with remaining parts taken from reference TRBV19 and TRBJ2-7, reads DGGITQSPKYLFRKEGQNVTLSCEQNLNHDAMYWYRQDPGQGLRLIYYSQIVNDFQKGDIAEGYSVSREKKESFPLTVTSAQKNPTAFYLCASSPVTGYPQTSSYEQYFGPGTRLTVT.

This clonotype came up many times. The V gene is TRBV5-1, the J gene TRBJ2-5, with a weak D call TRBD1 (5 bases). Trimming stripped 1 base from V and 4 bases from J, with 14 bases between. This CDR3 is 15 amino acids long. Germline V CDR1 and CDR2: SGHRS, YFSETQ. CDR3 sequence (DNA): TGCGCCAGCAGCTTGATTGTGGTAGGGGTAGAGACCCAGTACTTC. Protein product: CASSLIVVGVETQYF.

This clonotype was detected ten times or more. The CDR3 DNA follows: TGTGCCAGCAGTTACTCCGGGCCAAACACCGGGGAGCTGTTTTTT. Protein product: CASSYSGPNTGELFF. This rearrangement joins TRBV6-5 to TRBJ2-2; D is uncertain. V lost 0 bases and J 2 bases, leaving 7 bases between the germline ends. The CDR3 length is 15 residues. Looked up from germline, CDR1 is MNHEY and CDR2 is SVGAGI.